This record concerns one T cell receptor (beta chain) sequence. The antigen remains unidentified. The repertoire was sequenced with immunoSEQ multiplex PCR; TCRdb's copy has only in-frame clones and lacks some. The data hold 90,000 to 120,000 clones, with about 92% observed a single time. The data derive from a study of T cell responses to AZD1222 COVID-19 vaccine. Overall study findings and caveats: Once two AZD1222 doses were given, Spike-specific TCR breadth and depth went up. Only a handful of people who got AZD1222 tested seropositive at baseline. Donors were largely white British and mainly female; clonal diversity was possibly underestimated. Researchers report vaccine-associated CD4 TCRs spanning spike, with dominance at 160-218 and 743-854.

The source of this sequence is an adult in good health. Sample: peripheral blood, taken on day 0 of MenACWY control vaccination.

DNA of the CDR3: TGTGCCAGCAGCTTAGAACTAGCGGCGGCAGATACGCAGTATTTT. This translates into CASSLELAAADTQYF. The rearrangement joins TRBV5-4 to TRBJ2-3; 8 nucleotides match TRBD2. Germline loops: CDR1 SGHNT, CDR2 YYREEE (reference sequence). After removal of 2 bases from V and 4 bases from J, the junction contained 6 bases not matched to a gene. This CDR3 region has 15 residues.